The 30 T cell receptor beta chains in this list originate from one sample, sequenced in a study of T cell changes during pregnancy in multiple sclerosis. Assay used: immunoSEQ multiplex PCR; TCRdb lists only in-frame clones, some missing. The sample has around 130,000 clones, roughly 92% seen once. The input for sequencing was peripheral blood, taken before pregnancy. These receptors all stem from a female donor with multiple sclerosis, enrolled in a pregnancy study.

CDR3 residues: CASGQGFDYGYTF. The CDR3 bases are TGTGCCAGCGGACAGGGTTTCGACTATGGCTACACCTTC. This chain connects TRBV6-5 to TRBJ1-2; 8 nucleotides match TRBD1. V was pared by 8 bases and J by 3 bases, with 5 bases of the junction left unmatched. This CDR3 has 13 amino acids. Germline V lookup: CDR1 MNHEY, CDR2 SVGAGI.

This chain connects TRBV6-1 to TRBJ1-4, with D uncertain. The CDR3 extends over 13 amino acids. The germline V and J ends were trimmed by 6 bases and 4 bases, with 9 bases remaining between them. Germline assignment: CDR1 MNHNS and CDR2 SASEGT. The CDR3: CASRWQVNEKLFF. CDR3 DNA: TGTGCCAGCAGGTGGCAGGTTAATGAAAAACTGTTTTTT.

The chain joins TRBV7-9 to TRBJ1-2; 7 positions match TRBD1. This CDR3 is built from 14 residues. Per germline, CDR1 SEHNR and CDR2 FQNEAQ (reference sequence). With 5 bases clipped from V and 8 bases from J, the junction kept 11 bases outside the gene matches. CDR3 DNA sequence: TGTGCCAGCAGCCCTGGGACAGAGAAGTTAGGCTACACCTTC. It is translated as CASSPGTEKLGYTF.

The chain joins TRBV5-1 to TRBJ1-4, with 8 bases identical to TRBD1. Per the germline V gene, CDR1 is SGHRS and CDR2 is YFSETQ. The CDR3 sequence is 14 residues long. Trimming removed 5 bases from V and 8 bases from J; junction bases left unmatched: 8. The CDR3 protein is CASSRDRTGEKLFF. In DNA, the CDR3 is TGCGCCAGCAGTCGGGACAGGACTGGGGAAAAACTGTTTTTT.

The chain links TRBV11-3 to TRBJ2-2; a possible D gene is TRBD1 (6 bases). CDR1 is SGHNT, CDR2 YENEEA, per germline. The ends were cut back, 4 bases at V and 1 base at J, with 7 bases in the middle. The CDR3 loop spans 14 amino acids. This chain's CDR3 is CASSSGQNTGELFF. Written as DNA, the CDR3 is TGTGCCAGCAGCTCGGGACAGAACACCGGGGAGCTGTTTTTT.

This chain's CDR3 is CASSLRGSQPQHF. CDR3 bases: TGTGCCAGCAGCTTGAGGGGGAGTCAGCCCCAGCATTTT. The J gene is TRBJ1-5, the V gene TRBV7-8; D perhaps matches TRBD1 (6 bases). Germline CDR1 and CDR2: SGHVS and FQNEAQ. Deletions cut 3 bases from V and 6 bases from J, with 9 bases between. This CDR3 is built from 13 residues.

CDR3: CASIDRLDEQYF. The CDR3 coding sequence is TGTGCCAGCATCGATCGTCTAGACGAGCAGTACTTC. The rearrangement links TRBV6-1 to TRBJ2-7; no definite D call. Germline lookup yields CDR1 MNHNS and CDR2 SASEGT. V shed 7 bases and J shed 5 bases, with 12 bases lying between them. The CDR3 runs to 12 residues.

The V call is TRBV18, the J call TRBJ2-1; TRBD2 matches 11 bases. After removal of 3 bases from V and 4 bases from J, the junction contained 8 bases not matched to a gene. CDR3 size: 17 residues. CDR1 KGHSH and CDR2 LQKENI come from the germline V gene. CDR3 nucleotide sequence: TGTGCCAGCTCACCCCGCGGGACTAGCGGAGTTTACAATGAGCAGTTCTTC. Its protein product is CASSPRGTSGVYNEQFF.

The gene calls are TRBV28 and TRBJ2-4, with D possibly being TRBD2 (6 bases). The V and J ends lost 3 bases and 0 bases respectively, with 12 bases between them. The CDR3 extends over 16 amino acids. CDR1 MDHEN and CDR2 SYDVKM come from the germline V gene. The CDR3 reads CASSFPAGLAKNIQYF. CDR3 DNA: TGTGCCAGCAGTTTCCCAGCGGGTCTAGCCAAAAACATTCAGTACTTC.

The CDR3 loop is CASSLNRAHTEAFF. CDR3 bases: TGTGCCAGCAGTTTAAACAGAGCTCACACTGAAGCTTTCTTT. J is TRBJ1-1 and V is TRBV27, with D unclear. This CDR3 has 14 residues. Per the germline V gene, CDR1 is MNHEY and CDR2 is SMNVEV (reference sequence). With 2 bases removed from V and 3 bases from J, the gap between germline ends came to 10 bases.

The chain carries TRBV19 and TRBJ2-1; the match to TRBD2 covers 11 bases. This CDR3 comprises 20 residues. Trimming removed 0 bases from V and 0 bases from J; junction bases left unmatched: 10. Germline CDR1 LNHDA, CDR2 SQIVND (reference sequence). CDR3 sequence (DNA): TGTGCCAGTAGTATAGAGGGGACTAGCGGTATATCGAGCTCCTACAATGAGCAGTTCTTC. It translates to CASSIEGTSGISSSYNEQFF.

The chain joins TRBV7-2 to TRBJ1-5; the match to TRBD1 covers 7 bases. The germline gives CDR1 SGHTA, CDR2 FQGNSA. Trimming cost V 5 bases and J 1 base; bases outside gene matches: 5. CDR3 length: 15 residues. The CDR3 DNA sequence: TGTGCCAGCAGCCCGCGGACAGGAAGCAATCAGCCCCAGCATTTT. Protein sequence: CASSPRTGSNQPQHF.

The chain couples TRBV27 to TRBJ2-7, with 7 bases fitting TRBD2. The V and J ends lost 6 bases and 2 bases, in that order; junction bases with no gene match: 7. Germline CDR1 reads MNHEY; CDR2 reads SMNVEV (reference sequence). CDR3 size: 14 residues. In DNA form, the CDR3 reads TGTGCCAGCAGCACGGGAGGCAGGGCCTACGAGCAGTACTTC. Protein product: CASSTGGRAYEQYF.

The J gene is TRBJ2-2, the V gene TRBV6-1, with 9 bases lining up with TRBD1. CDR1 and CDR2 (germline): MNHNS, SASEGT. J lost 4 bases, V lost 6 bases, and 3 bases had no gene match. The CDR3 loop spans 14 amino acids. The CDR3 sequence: CASRSDRGTGELFF. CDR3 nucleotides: TGTGCCAGCAGATCGGACAGGGGCACCGGGGAGCTGTTTTTT.

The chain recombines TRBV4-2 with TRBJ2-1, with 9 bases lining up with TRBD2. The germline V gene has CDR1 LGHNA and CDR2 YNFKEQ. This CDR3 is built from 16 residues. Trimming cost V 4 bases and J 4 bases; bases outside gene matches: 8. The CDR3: CASSLSTSGVYNEQFF. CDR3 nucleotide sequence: TGTGCCAGCAGCCTATCGACTAGCGGCGTATACAATGAGCAGTTCTTC.

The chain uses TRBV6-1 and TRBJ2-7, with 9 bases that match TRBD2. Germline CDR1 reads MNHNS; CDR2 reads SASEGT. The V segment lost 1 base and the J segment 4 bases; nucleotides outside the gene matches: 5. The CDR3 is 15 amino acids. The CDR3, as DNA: TGTGCCAGCAGTGAAGAGAAGCGGGGGGCGTACGAGCAGTACTTC. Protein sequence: CASSEEKRGAYEQYF.

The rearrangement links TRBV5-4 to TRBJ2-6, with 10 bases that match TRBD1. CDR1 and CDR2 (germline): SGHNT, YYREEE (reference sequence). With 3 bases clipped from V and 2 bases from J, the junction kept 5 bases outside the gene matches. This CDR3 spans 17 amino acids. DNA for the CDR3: TGTGCCAGCAGCTCTCCGGGACAGGGGACTGGGGCCAACGTCCTGACTTTC. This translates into CASSSPGQGTGANVLTF.

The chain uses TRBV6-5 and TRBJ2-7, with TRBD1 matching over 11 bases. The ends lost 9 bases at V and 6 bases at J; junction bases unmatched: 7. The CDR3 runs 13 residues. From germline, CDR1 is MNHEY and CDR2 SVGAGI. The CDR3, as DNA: TGTGCCAGTATGGGACAGGGGGGTTTCGAGCAGTACTTC. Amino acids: CASMGQGGFEQYF.

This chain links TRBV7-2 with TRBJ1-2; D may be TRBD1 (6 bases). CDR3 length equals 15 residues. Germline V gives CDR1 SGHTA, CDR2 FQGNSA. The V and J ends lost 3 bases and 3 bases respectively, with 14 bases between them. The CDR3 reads CASSLGTGQHYGYTF. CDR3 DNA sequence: TGTGCCAGCAGCTTGGGCACAGGGCAGCACTATGGCTACACCTTC.

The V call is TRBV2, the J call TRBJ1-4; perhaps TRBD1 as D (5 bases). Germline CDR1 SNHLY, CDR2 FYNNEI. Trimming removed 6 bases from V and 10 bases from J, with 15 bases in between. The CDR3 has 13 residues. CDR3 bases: TGTGCCAGCAGGGCGTTGTCGGGGGGAAAACTGTTTTTT. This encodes CASRALSGGKLFF. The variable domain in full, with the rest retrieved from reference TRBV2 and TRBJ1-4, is EPEVTQTPSHQVTQMGQEVILRCVPISNHLYFYWYRQILGQKVEFLVSFYNNEISEKSEIFDDQFSVERPDGSNFTLKIRSTKLEDSAMYFCASRALSGGKLFFGSGTQLSVL.

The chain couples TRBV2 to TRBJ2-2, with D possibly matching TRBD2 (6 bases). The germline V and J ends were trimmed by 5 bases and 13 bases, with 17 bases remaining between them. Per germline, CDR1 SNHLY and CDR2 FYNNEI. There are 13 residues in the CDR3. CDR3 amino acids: CASSPQTSSWLFF. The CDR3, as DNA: TGTGCCAGCAGTCCCCAAACTAGCAGTTGGCTGTTTTTT.

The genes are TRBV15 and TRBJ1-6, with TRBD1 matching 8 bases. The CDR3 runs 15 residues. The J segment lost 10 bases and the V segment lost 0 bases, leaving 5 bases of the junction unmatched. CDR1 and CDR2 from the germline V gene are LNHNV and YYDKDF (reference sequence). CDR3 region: CATSRDKQGDSPLHF. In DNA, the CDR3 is TGTGCCACCAGCAGAGATAAACAGGGGGACTCACCCCTCCACTTT.

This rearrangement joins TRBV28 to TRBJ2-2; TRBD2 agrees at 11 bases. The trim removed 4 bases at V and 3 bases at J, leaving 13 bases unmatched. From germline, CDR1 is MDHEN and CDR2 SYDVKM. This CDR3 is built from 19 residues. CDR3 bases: TGTGCCAGCAGTTCCCTCCCCGGTTTAGCGGGAGGGTACACCGGGGAGCTGTTTTTT. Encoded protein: CASSSLPGLAGGYTGELFF. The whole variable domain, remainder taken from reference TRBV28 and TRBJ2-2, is DVKVTQSSRYLVKRTGEKVFLECVQDMDHENMFWYRQDPGLGLRLIYFSYDVKMKEKGDIPEGYSVSREKKERFSLILESASTNQTSMYLCASSSLPGLAGGYTGELFFGEGSRLTVL.

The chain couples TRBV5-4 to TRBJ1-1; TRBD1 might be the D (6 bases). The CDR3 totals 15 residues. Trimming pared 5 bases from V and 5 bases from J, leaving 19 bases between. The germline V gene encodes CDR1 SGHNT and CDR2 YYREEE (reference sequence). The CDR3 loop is CASRPAQGRATEAFF. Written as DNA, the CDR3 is TGTGCCAGCAGGCCGGCACAGGGACGTGCAACTGAAGCTTTCTTT.

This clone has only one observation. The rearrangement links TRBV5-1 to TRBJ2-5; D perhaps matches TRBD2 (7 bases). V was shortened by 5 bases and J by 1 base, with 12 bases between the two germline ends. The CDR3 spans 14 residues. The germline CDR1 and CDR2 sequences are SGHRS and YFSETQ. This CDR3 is CASRGGAAQETQYF. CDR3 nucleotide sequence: TGCGCCAGCAGGGGGGGGGCGGCCCAAGAGACCCAGTACTTC.

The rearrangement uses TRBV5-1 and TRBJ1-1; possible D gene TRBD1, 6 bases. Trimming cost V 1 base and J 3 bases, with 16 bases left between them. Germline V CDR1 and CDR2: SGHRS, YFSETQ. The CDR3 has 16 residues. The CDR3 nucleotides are TGCGCCAGCAGCTTGACAGGGAAGAATGGGTACACTGAAGCTTTCTTT. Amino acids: CASSLTGKNGYTEAFF.

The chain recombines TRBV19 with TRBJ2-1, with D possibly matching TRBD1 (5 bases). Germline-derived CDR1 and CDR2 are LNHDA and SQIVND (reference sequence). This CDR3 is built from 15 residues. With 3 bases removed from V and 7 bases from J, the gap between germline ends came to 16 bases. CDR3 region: CASSMGPRVGNEQFF. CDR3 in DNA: TGTGCCAGTAGTATGGGCCCCAGGGTGGGGAATGAGCAGTTCTTC.

The CDR3 sequence: CAAGYEQYF. The CDR3 DNA follows: TGTGCCGCCGGTTACGAGCAGTACTTC. V is TRBV6-1 and J is TRBJ2-7; D not certain. The CDR3 loop spans 9 amino acids. Germline CDR1 MNHNS, CDR2 SASEGT. V was shortened by 11 bases and J by 4 bases, with 6 bases between the two germline ends.

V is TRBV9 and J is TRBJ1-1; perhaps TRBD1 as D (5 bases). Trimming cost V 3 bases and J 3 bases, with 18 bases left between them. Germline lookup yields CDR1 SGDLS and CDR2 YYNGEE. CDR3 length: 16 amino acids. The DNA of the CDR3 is TGTGCCAGCAGCGGCAGGGAAGGGATGAGGTACACTGAAGCTTTCTTT. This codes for CASSGREGMRYTEAFF.

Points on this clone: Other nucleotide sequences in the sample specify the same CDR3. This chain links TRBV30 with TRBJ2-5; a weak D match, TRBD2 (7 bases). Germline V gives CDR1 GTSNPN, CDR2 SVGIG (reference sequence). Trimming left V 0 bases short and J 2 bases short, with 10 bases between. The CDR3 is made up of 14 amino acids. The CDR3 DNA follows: TGTGCCTGGAGTGTAGGGGGGGGTCAAGAGACCCAGTACTTC. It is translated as CAWSVGGGQETQYF.